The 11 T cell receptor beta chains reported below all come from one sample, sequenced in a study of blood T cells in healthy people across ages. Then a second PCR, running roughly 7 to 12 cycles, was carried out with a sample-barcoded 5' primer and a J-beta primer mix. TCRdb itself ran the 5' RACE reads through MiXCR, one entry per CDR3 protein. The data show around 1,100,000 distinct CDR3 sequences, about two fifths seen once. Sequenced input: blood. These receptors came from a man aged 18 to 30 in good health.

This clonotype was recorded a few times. The DNA of the CDR3 is TGTGCCAGCAGCCTAGATTGGGATGCCCCTCAGCCCCAGCATTTT. Protein product: CASSLDWDAPQPQHF. The chain couples TRBV13 to TRBJ1-5; D is undetermined. The V and J ends lost 5 bases and 6 bases respectively, with 17 bases between them. The CDR3 runs to 15 residues. Germline assignment: CDR1 PRHDT and CDR2 FYEKMQ (reference sequence).

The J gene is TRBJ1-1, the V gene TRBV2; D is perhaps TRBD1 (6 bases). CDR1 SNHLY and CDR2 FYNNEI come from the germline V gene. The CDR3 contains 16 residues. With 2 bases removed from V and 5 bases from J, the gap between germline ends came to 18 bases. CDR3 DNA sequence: TGTGCCAGCAGTGAAATTTTGGGAGACAGGTTAACTGAAGCTTTCTTT. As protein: CASSEILGDRLTEAFF. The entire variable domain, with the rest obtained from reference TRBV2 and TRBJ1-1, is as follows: EPEVTQTPSHQVTQMGQEVILRCVPISNHLYFYWYRQILGQKVEFLVSFYNNEISEKSEIFDDQFSVERPDGSNFTLKIRSTKLEDSAMYFCASSEILGDRLTEAFFGQGTRLTVV.

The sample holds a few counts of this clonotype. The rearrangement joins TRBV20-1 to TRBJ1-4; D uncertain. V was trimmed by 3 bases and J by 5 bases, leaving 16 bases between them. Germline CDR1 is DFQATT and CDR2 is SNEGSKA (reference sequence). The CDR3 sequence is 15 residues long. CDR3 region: CSASQIRAQNEKLFF. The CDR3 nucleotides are TGCAGTGCTAGTCAAATTCGGGCCCAAAATGAAAAACTGTTTTTT.

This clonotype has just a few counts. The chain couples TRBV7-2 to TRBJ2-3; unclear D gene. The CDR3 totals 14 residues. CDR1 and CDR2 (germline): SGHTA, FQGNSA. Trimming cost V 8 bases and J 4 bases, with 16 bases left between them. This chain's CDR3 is CASLKVGSADTQYF. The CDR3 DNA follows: TGTGCCAGCCTAAAAGTCGGAAGCGCAGATACGCAGTATTTT.

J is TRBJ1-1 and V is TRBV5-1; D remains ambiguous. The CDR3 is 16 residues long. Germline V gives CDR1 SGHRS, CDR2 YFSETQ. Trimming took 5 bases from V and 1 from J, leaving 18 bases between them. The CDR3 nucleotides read TGCGCCAGCAGTGAGGGTCGGGGAATTTGGAACACTGAAGCTTTCTTT. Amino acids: CASSEGRGIWNTEAFF. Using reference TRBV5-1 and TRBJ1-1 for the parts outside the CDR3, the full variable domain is KAGVTQTPRYLIKTRGQQVTLSCSPISGHRSVSWYQQTPGQGLQFLFEYFSETQRNKGNFPGRFSGRQFSNSRSEMNVSTLELGDSALYLCASSEGRGIWNTEAFFGQGTRLTVV.

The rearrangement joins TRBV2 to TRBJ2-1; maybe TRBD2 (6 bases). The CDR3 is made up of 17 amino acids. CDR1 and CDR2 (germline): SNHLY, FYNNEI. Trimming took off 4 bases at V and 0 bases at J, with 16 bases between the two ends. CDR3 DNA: TGTGCCAGCAGTGGACCCAGCCTAGCGAGCTCCTACAATGAGCAGTTCTTC. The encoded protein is CASSGPSLASSYNEQFF.

The CDR3: CASSVTGTATYEQYF. The CDR3, as DNA: TGTGCCAGCAGCGTCACAGGGACGGCGACCTACGAGCAGTACTTC. V and J are TRBV9 and TRBJ2-7; TRBD1 might be the D (6 bases). Germline V lookup: CDR1 SGDLS, CDR2 YYNGEE. The CDR3 runs to 15 residues. Trimming removed 2 bases at V and 2 bases at J, with 14 bases between.

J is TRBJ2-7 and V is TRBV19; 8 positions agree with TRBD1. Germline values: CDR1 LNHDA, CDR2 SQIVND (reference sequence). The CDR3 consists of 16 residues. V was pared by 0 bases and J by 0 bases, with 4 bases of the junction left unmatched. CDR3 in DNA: TGTGCCAGTAGTATAGAAGGGACAGGCAGCTCCTACGAGCAGTACTTC. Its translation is CASSIEGTGSSYEQYF.

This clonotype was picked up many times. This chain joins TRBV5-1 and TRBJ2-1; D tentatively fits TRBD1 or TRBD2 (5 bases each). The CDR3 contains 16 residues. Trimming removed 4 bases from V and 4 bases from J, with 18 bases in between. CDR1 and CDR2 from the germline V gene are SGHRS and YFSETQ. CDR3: CASSTTGTGSYNEQFF. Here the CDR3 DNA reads TGCGCCAGCAGCACCACCGGGACGGGTTCGTACAATGAGCAGTTCTTC.

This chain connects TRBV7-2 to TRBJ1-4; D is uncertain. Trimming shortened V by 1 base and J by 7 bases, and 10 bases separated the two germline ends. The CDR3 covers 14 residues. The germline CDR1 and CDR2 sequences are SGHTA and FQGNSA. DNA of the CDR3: TGTGCCAGCAGCTTAGTTACGGCGTCTGAAAAACTGTTTTTT. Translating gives CASSLVTASEKLFF.

This chain's CDR3 is CASSQGAAARFNNSPLHF. Written as DNA, the CDR3 is TGCGCCAGCAGCCAAGGCGCCGCGGCACGATTTAATAATTCACCCCTCCACTTT. The chain recombines TRBV4-1 with TRBJ1-6; D gene uncertain. This CDR3 contains 18 residues. V shed 1 base and J shed 5 bases, with 18 bases lying between them. Germline values: CDR1 MGHRA, CDR2 YSYEKL.